This TCR beta chain was captured by sequencing in a study of a mutant IDH1 vaccine in newly diagnosed glioma. Study-level information: Each patient was administered eight vaccinations, scheduled in weeks 1, 3, 5, 7, 11, 15, 19 and 23. The initiation of vaccination occurred 4-6 weeks after radiotherapy alone, or with temozolomide cycles. Standard pretreatment was either radiotherapy, temozolomide, or, for most, radiochemotherapy with temozolomide.

Measured with immunoSEQ multiplex PCR; TCRdb has only the in-frame clones, and not every one. The sample holds about 62,000 clones, around nine tenths seen once. Germline-derived CDR1 and CDR2 are MNHNS and SASEGT. The CDR3 sequence is 14 residues long. Trimming removed 6 bases from V and 4 bases from J; junction bases left unmatched: 3. As concerns this clone: Its target is not known.

The time point: week 11, during vaccination. Mutant IDH1 20-mer peptide, at 300 ug, made up each vaccine dose, with topical imiquimod. New WHO grade 3 or 4 astrocytomas that were IDH1-mutant and ATRX-lost occurred in the donors. The chain joins TRBV6-1 to TRBJ2-3; 11 positions match TRBD1. This TCR was sampled from a middle-aged man with glioma. The source was PBMCs, collected from a glioma patient whose treatment included an IDH1 peptide vaccine. The CDR3 reads CASRRDRGSDTQYF. The CDR3 DNA reads as TGTGCCAGCAGGCGGGACAGGGGGTCAGATACGCAGTATTTT.